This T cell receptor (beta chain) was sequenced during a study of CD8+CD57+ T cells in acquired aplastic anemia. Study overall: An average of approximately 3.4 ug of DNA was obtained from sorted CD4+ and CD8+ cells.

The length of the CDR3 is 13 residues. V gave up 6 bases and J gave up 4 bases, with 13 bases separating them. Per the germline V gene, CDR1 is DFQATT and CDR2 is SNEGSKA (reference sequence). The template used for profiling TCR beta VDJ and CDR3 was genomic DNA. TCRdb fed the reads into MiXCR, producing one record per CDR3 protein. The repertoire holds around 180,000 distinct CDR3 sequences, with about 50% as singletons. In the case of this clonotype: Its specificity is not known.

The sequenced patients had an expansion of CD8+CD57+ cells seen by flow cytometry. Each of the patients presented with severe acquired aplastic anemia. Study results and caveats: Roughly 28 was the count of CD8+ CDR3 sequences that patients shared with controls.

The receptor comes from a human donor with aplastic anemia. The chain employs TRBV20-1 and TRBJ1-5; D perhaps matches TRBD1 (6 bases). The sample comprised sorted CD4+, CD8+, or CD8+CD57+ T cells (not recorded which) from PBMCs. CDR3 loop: CSAPGAANQPQHF. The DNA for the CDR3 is TGCAGTGCCCCGGGGGCAGCGAATCAGCCCCAGCATTTT.